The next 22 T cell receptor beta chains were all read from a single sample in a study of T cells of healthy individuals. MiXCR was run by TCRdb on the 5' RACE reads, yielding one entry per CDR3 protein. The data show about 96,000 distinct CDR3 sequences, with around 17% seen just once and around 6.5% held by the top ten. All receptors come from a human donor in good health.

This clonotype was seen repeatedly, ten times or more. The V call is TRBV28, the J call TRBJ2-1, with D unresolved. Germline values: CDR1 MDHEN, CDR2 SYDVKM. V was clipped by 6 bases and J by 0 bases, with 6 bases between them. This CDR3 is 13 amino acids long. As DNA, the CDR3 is TGTGCCAGCAGCCCTGACTCCTACAATGAGCAGTTCTTC. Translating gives CASSPDSYNEQFF.

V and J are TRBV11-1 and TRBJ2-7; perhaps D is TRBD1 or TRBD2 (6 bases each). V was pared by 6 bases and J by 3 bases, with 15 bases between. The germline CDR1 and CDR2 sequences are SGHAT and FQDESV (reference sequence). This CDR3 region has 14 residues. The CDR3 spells CASRYRGEDYEQYF. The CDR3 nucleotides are TGTGCCAGCAGGTATAGGGGGGAAGACTACGAGCAGTACTTC.

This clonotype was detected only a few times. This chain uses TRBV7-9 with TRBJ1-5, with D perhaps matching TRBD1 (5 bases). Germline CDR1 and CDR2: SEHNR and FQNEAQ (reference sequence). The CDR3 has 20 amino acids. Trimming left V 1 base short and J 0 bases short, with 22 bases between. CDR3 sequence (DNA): TGTGCCAGCAGCTTAGAAGGTCTGGGACCCCGTAAACATAGCAATCAGCCCCAGCATTTT. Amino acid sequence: CASSLEGLGPRKHSNQPQHF.

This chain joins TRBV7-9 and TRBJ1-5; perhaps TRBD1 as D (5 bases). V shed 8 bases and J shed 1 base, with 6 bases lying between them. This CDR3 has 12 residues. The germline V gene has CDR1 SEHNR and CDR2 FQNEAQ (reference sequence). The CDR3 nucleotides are TGTGCCAGCCGGGACAGCAATCAGCCCCAGCATTTT. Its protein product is CASRDSNQPQHF.

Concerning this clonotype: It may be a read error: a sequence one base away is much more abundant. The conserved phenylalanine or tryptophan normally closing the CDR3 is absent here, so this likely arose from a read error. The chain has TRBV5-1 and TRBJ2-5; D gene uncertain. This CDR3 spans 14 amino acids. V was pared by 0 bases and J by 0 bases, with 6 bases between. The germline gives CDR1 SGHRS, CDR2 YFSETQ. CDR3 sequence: CASSLDMYQETQYL. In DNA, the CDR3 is TGCGCCAGCAGCTTGGATATGTACCAAGAGACCCAGTACTTA.

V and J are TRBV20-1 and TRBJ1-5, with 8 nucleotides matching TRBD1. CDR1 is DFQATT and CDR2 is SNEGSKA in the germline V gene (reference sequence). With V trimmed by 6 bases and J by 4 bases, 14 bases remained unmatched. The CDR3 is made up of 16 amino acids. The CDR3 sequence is CSAETGDPGPNQPQHF. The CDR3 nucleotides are TGCAGTGCCGAGACAGGGGATCCCGGCCCGAATCAGCCCCAGCATTTT.

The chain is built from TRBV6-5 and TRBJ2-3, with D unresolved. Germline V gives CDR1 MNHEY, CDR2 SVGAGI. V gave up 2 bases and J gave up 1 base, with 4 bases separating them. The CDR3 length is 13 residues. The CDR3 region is CASSYTRTDTQYF. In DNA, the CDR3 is TGTGCCAGCAGTTACACTCGCACAGATACGCAGTATTTT.

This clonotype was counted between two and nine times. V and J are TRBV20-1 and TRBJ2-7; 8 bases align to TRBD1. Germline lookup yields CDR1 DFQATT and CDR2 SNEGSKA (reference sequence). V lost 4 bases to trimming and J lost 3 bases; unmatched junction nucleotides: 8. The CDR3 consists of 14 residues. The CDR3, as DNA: TGCAGTGCTAATTCCGGGACAGGCGACTACGAGCAGTACTTC. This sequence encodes CSANSGTGDYEQYF.

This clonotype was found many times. The CDR3 reads CASSYPGEAFF. DNA for the CDR3: TGTGCCAGCAGTTACCCGGGGGAAGCTTTCTTT. The chain employs TRBV6-2 or TRBV6-3 and TRBJ1-1; D unresolved. V lost 2 bases to trimming and J lost 8 bases, with 6 bases between them. Germline V gene lookup returns CDR1 MNHEY and CDR2 SVGEGT. This CDR3 comprises 11 residues.

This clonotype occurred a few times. The CDR3 region is CASSLDDGGNQPQHF. The CDR3 bases are TGCGCCAGCAGCTTGGATGACGGTGGCAATCAGCCCCAGCATTTT. V is TRBV5-1 and J is TRBJ1-5; D is uncertain. The CDR3 contains 15 residues. Germline V lookup: CDR1 SGHRS, CDR2 YFSETQ. Deletions cut 0 bases from V and 2 bases from J, with 9 bases between.

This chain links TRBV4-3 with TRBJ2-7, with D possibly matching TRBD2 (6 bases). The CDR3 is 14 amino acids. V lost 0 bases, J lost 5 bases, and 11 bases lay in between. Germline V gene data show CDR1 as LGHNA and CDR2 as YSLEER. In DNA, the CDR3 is TGCGCCAGCAGCCAAGACGTGGGAGGTAACGAGCAGTACTTC. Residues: CASSQDVGGNEQYF.

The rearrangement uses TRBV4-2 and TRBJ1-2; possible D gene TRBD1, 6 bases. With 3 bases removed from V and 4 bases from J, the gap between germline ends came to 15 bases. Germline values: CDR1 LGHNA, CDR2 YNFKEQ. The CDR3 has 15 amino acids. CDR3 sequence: CASSQDQQGVYGYTF. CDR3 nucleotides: TGTGCCAGCAGCCAGGACCAACAGGGAGTCTATGGCTACACCTTC.

CDR3 residues: CASRNSGPSETQYF. The CDR3 DNA follows: TGTGCGAGTCGTAACTCTGGTCCTTCTGAGACCCAGTACTTC. The rearrangement joins TRBV3-1 to TRBJ2-5; D remains ambiguous. CDR3 length: 14 residues. Germline assignment: CDR1 LGHDT and CDR2 YNNKEL (reference sequence).

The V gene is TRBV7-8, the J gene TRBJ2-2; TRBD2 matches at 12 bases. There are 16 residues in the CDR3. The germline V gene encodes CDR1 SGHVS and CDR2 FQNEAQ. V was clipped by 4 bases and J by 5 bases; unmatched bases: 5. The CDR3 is CASSSRTSGMTGELFF. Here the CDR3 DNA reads TGTGCCAGCAGCTCTAGGACTAGCGGGATGACCGGGGAGCTGTTTTTT.

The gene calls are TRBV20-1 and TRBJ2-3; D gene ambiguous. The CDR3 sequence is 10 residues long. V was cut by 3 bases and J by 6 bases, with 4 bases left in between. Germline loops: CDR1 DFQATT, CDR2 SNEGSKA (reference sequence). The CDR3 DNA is TGCAGTGCTAGTCTCGATACGCAGTATTTT. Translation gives CSASLDTQYF.

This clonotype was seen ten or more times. The CDR3 reads CASRQGWGFDTEAFF. As DNA, the CDR3 is TGCGCCAGCCGACAGGGATGGGGTTTCGACACTGAAGCTTTCTTT. This chain links TRBV5-1 with TRBJ1-1; 7 bases align to TRBD1. This CDR3 spans 15 amino acids. Germline trimming cut 7 bases from V and 3 bases from J; bases unmatched to any gene: 12. Germline values: CDR1 SGHRS, CDR2 YFSETQ.

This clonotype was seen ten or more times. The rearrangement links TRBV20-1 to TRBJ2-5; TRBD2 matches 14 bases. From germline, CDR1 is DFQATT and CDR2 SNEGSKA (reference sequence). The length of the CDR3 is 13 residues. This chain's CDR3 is CSGTSGSQETQYF. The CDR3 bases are TGCAGCGGGACTAGCGGGAGCCAAGAGACCCAGTACTTC.

As DNA, the CDR3 is TGTGCCAGCAGTTGGGGGACTAGCGGCTCCTACGAGCAGTACTTC. Translating gives CASSWGTSGSYEQYF. The chain links TRBV6-2 or TRBV6-3 to TRBJ2-7; 11 bases fit TRBD2. With 4 bases clipped from V and 0 bases from J, the junction kept 2 bases outside the gene matches. From germline, CDR1 is MNHEY and CDR2 SVGEGT. The CDR3 is 15 amino acids.

DNA of the CDR3: TGTGCCAGCTCACCGATTCCAGACCCCTCCTACGAGCAGTACTTC. Its translation is CASSPIPDPSYEQYF. V gene TRBV18 combines with J gene TRBJ2-7; D uncertain. Trimming took off 3 bases at V and 0 bases at J, with 12 bases between the two ends. The CDR3 is 15 amino acids. CDR1 and CDR2 (germline): KGHSH, LQKENI. Full variable domain (rest looked up from reference TRBV18 and TRBJ2-7): NAGVMQNPRHLVRRRGQEARLRCSPMKGHSHVYWYRQLPEEGLKFMVYLQKENIIDESGMPKERFSAEFPKEGPSILRIQQVVRGDSAAYFCASSPIPDPSYEQYFGPGTRLTVT.

The CDR3 loop reads CASSLGDSLYGYTF. As DNA, the CDR3 is TGTGCCAGCAGCCTGGGGGACAGCCTCTATGGCTACACCTTC. This rearrangement joins TRBV13 to TRBJ1-2; TRBD1 aligns across 7 bases. The CDR3 loop spans 14 amino acids. V dropped 5 bases and J dropped 4; count of bases not matched to a gene: 7. Germline CDR1 is PRHDT and CDR2 is FYEKMQ (reference sequence).

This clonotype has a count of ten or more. The CDR3 nucleotides read TGTGCCAGCAGCTTGATGGTGTCCTCTGGGGCCAACGTCCTGACTTTC. This gives the protein CASSLMVSSGANVLTF. This chain uses TRBV5-5 with TRBJ2-6; no clear D. V was trimmed by 1 base and J by 0 bases, leaving 8 bases between them. CDR3 length equals 16 residues. CDR1 and CDR2 from the germline V gene are SGHKS and YYEKEE (reference sequence).

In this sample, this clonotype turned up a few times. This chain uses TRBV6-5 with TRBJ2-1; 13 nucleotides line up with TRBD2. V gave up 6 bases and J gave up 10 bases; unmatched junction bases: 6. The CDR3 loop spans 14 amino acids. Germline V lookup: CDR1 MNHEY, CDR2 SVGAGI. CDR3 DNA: TGTGCCAGCAGACCGGGACTAGCGGGGTACGAGCAGTTCTTC. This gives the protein CASRPGLAGYEQFF.